Shown below are 25 T cell receptor beta chains from a single sample sequenced in a study of blood T cells in healthy people across ages. Next came a second PCR, run for roughly 6 to 11 cycles, which used a sample-barcoded 5' primer along with a J-beta primer mix. Each CDR3 protein is one row after TCRdb ran MiXCR on the 5' RACE reads. Here the sample spans about 730,000 distinct CDR3 sequences, roughly 45% being singletons. The sequenced material came from blood. The receptors derive from a woman aged 55-70 years in good health.

This clonotype showed up just a few times. The junction differs from germline at one of its ends, possibly a read error. The chain is built from TRBV5-4 and TRBJ1-2, with D perhaps matching TRBD1 (6 bases). The CDR3 runs to 14 residues. Germline CDR1 reads SGHNT; CDR2 reads YYREEE (reference sequence). The CDR3 DNA sequence: TGTGCCAGCAGCTTGGAGGCAGGGGCAGGTGGCCACACCTTC. Translation gives CASSLEAGAGGHTF. Variable domain in full (rest from reference TRBV5-4 and TRBJ1-2): ETGVTQSPTHLIKTRGQQVTLRCSSQSGHNTVSWYQQALGQGPQFIFQYYREEENGRGNFPPRFSGLQFPNYSSELNVNALELDDSALYLCASSLEAGAGGHTFGSGTRLTVV.

This clonotype was recorded a few times. V is TRBV6-1 and J is TRBJ2-5; 11 nucleotides align to TRBD1. The CDR3 length is 17 residues. CDR1 is MNHNS, CDR2 SASEGT, per germline. With 2 bases clipped from V and 1 base from J, the junction kept 6 bases outside the gene matches. In nucleotides, the CDR3 is TGTGCCAGCAGTGAACCGAGAGGGACAGGGGGCCAAGAGACCCAGTACTTC. Protein: CASSEPRGTGGQETQYF.

This clonotype was detected a few times. The genes are TRBV7-9 and TRBJ2-3, with D possibly TRBD1 on 5 matching bases. Per the germline V gene, CDR1 is SEHNR and CDR2 is FQNEAQ (reference sequence). The length of the CDR3 is 15 residues. The V gene lost 5 bases and the J gene lost 0 bases, with 12 bases spanning the gap. Here the CDR3 DNA reads TGTGCCAGCAGCCCATGGACAACTAGCACAGATACGCAGTATTTT. As protein: CASSPWTTSTDTQYF. The full variable domain, completed using reference TRBV7-9 and TRBJ2-3, is DTGVSQNPRHKITKRGQNVTFRCDPISEHNRLYWYRQTLGQGPEFLTYFQNEAQLEKSRLLSDRFSAERPKGSFSTLEIQRTEQGDSAMYLCASSPWTTSTDTQYFGPGTRLTVL.

The V gene is TRBV20-1, the J gene TRBJ2-1, with D perhaps TRBD1 or TRBD2 (7 bases each). Per germline, CDR1 DFQATT and CDR2 SNEGSKA (reference sequence). V lost 3 bases and J 7 bases, leaving 19 bases between the germline ends. CDR3 size: 15 residues. CDR3 coding DNA: TGCAGTGCTAGTAGGCGCCCAGGGGGAGGGAATGAGCAGTTCTTC. It is translated as CSASRRPGGGNEQFF.

The rearrangement links TRBV27 to TRBJ2-6; possible D gene TRBD1, 6 bases. V gave up 6 bases and J gave up 0 bases, with 12 bases separating them. This CDR3 region has 16 residues. Germline V gene lookup returns CDR1 MNHEY and CDR2 SMNVEV (reference sequence). CDR3 region: CASSQTGSSGANVLTF. Written as DNA, the CDR3 is TGTGCCAGCAGCCAGACAGGTAGCTCTGGGGCCAACGTCCTGACTTTC.

About this clonotype itself: A read error may produce the germline difference seen at one junction end. The chain recombines TRBV9 with TRBJ2-6; 7 bases are shared with TRBD1. In germline, CDR1 is SGDLS, CDR2 YYNGEE. The CDR3 spans 16 residues. CDR3 bases: TGTGCCAGCAGCGTCTCGACAGGGTTAGGGGCCAACGTCCCGACTTTC. Amino acids: CASSVSTGLGANVPTF.

The V and J genes are TRBV27 and TRBJ2-1; TRBD2 aligns across 11 bases. Germline CDR1 is MNHEY and CDR2 is SMNVEV (reference sequence). Trimming removed 5 bases from V and 4 bases from J; junction bases left unmatched: 16. The CDR3 is 19 amino acids. CDR3 amino acids: CASSLYGTSGGVVYNEQFF. The CDR3 bases are TGTGCCAGCAGTCTATACGGGACTAGCGGCGGAGTGGTATACAATGAGCAGTTCTTC.

The V gene is TRBV7-8, the J gene TRBJ2-1; D could derive from TRBD1 or TRBD2 (6 bases each). Germline CDR1 is SGHVS and CDR2 is FQNEAQ. This CDR3 is built from 16 residues. Between the trimmed V and J ends, which lost 3 bases and 2 bases, there was a span of 14 bases. The CDR3, as DNA: TGTGCCAGCAGCTTTGGGGGGCAGCCAACCTACAATGAGCAGTTCTTC. It codes for CASSFGGQPTYNEQFF. Looking up the rest from reference TRBV7-8 and TRBJ2-1 gives the full variable domain: GAGVSQSPRYKVAKRGQDVALRCDPISGHVSLFWYQQALGQGPEFLTYFQNEAQLDKSGLPSDRFFAERPEGSVSTLKIQRTQQEDSAVYLCASSFGGQPTYNEQFFGPGTRLTVL.

This clonotype was counted between two and nine times. The rearrangement joins TRBV12-3 or TRBV12-4 to TRBJ2-1, with a weak D call TRBD2 (6 bases). Trimming took 2 bases from V and 6 from J, leaving 17 bases between them. The CDR3 is 16 amino acids. The CDR3 is CASSLQLGLGGNEQFF. The CDR3 DNA is TGTGCCAGCAGTTTACAACTGGGTCTGGGGGGCAATGAGCAGTTCTTC.

This clonotype was observed many times. The J gene is TRBJ1-2, the V gene TRBV2, with D possibly TRBD1 on 5 matching bases. V was cut by 2 bases and J by 4 bases, with 8 bases left in between. CDR3 length: 13 amino acids. The germline V gene has CDR1 SNHLY and CDR2 FYNNEI. The DNA for the CDR3 is TGTGCCAGCAGTGAACAGGACACCTATGGCTACACCTTC. Its protein is CASSEQDTYGYTF. Full variable domain (missing parts from reference TRBV2 and TRBJ1-2): EPEVTQTPSHQVTQMGQEVILRCVPISNHLYFYWYRQILGQKVEFLVSFYNNEISEKSEIFDDQFSVERPDGSNFTLKIRSTKLEDSAMYFCASSEQDTYGYTFGSGTRLTVV.

The CDR3 DNA is TGTGCCAGCAGCTTATCCGGCCAGGTTAACACTGAAGCTTTCTTT. As protein: CASSLSGQVNTEAFF. The chain combines TRBV7-2 with TRBJ1-1, with no clear D. Trimming took off 2 bases at V and 2 bases at J, with 12 bases between the two ends. Germline V gene data show CDR1 as SGHTA and CDR2 as FQGNSA. The CDR3 has 15 amino acids.

The rearrangement uses TRBV10-3 and TRBJ2-6; the D is unclear. CDR3 size: 12 residues. Germline V gene sequence: CDR1 ENHRY, CDR2 SYGVKD. The V and J ends lost 11 bases and 0 bases respectively, with 5 bases between them. In DNA, the CDR3 is TGTGCCGCAAACTCTGGGGCCAACGTCCTGACTTTC. Translating gives CAANSGANVLTF.

The chain uses TRBV29-1 and TRBJ2-7; no reliable D call. The CDR3 has 11 amino acids. Trimming removed 8 bases from V and 4 bases from J, with 12 bases in between. The germline gives CDR1 SQVTM, CDR2 ANQGSEA. The DNA for the CDR3 is TGCAGCTTCCGGGTGGGGTACGAGCAGTACTTC. Its translation is CSFRVGYEQYF.

V gene TRBV7-9 combines with J gene TRBJ1-2; D call uncertain. Looked up from germline, CDR1 is SEHNR and CDR2 is FQNEAQ (reference sequence). V gave up 6 bases and J gave up 4 bases, with 15 bases separating them. CDR3 length: 14 amino acids. Here the CDR3 reads CASSPEIVSYGYTF. The CDR3 DNA follows: TGTGCCAGCAGTCCCGAAATAGTCAGCTATGGCTACACCTTC.

The chain links TRBV12-3 or TRBV12-4 to TRBJ2-1; perhaps TRBD2 as D (6 bases). This CDR3 is built from 11 residues. Trimming took 5 bases from V and 9 from J, leaving 8 bases between them. The CDR3: CASSGTCEQFF. CDR3 DNA sequence: TGTGCCAGCAGTGGGACTTGTGAGCAGTTCTTC.

This clonotype came up a few times. The chain recombines TRBV25-1 with TRBJ1-5; no firm D call. This CDR3 spans 12 amino acids. Germline V CDR1 and CDR2: MGHDK, SYGVNS. V shed 1 base and J shed 6 bases, with 4 bases lying between them. The CDR3 sequence: CASSESSQPQHF. The CDR3 nucleotides read TGTGCCAGCAGTGAATCAAGTCAGCCCCAGCATTTT.

This rearrangement joins TRBV6-2 or TRBV6-3 to TRBJ2-7; D unclear. This CDR3 has 11 residues. The V end lost 6 bases, the J end lost 7 bases, and 10 bases lay between the germline ends. Germline V CDR1 and CDR2: MNHEY, SVGEGT. The CDR3 sequence is CASSTRLEQYF. In DNA form, the CDR3 reads TGTGCCAGCAGCACCAGGCTTGAGCAGTACTTC.

Of note for this clonotype: Germline is not matched at one junction end, which may reflect a read error. The chain combines TRBV5-1 with TRBJ2-5; D possibly matches TRBD1 or TRBD2 (6 bases each). Germline CDR1 and CDR2: SGHRS and YFSETQ. This CDR3 has 15 residues. The CDR3 spells CASRLAQGRQETQYF. CDR3 in DNA: TGCGCCAGCCGCTTGGCCCAGGGGAGGCAAGAGACCCAGTACTTC.

Only a few counts were recorded for this clonotype. The chain recombines TRBV12-3 or TRBV12-4 with TRBJ2-7; 7 bases map to TRBD1. This CDR3 is built from 15 residues. Germline trimming cut 4 bases from V and 0 bases from J; bases unmatched to any gene: 6. The CDR3 region is CASSSPGTASYEQYF. The CDR3 DNA reads TGTGCCAGCAGTTCCCCCGGGACAGCCTCCTACGAGCAGTACTTC.

This clonotype has a single count. V gene TRBV7-3 combines with J gene TRBJ2-2; D call uncertain. V lost 4 bases, J lost 5 bases, and 14 bases lay in between. The CDR3 length is 15 residues. Germline-derived CDR1 and CDR2 are SGHTA and FQGTGA. CDR3 loop: CASSSDPTGTGELFF. Written as DNA, the CDR3 is TGTGCCAGCAGCTCCGATCCTACCGGGACCGGGGAGCTGTTTTTT.

The V call is TRBV2, the J call TRBJ2-7; TRBD2 aligns across 11 bases. Germline lookup yields CDR1 SNHLY and CDR2 FYNNEI. This CDR3 comprises 14 residues. The V segment lost 6 bases and the J segment 2 bases; nucleotides outside the gene matches: 3. CDR3 sequence (DNA): TGTGCCAGCAGGGATAGCGGGGGGGCCTACGAGCAGTACTTC. Translated, it gives CASRDSGGAYEQYF.

This rearrangement joins TRBV13 to TRBJ2-1; D is undetermined. Germline CDR1 PRHDT, CDR2 FYEKMQ (reference sequence). Trimming cost V 5 bases and J 9 bases, with 23 bases left between them. This CDR3 spans 16 amino acids. CDR3 DNA sequence: TGTGCCAGCAGCCCCGAGACTTCGCTGGCCTCGAGTGAGCAGTTCTTC. Protein: CASSPETSLASSEQFF.

The V and J genes are TRBV10-1 and TRBJ2-3, with TRBD2 matching over 9 bases. V gave up 7 bases and J gave up 3 bases; unmatched junction bases: 5. CDR3 length equals 14 residues. Germline V lookup: CDR1 WNHNN, CDR2 SYGVQD (reference sequence). The CDR3, as DNA: TGCGCCAGCATCCTAGCGGGAATTACAGATACGCAGTATTTT. Amino acid sequence: CASILAGITDTQYF.

The chain employs TRBV15 and TRBJ2-7; D is possibly TRBD1 (6 bases). Germline CDR1 and CDR2: LNHNV and YYDKDF (reference sequence). The V and J ends lost 1 base and 3 bases respectively, with 22 bases between them. This CDR3 contains 18 residues. CDR3 protein: CATSRVGSTGKIGYEQYF. CDR3 nucleotide sequence: TGTGCCACCAGCAGAGTTGGGTCCACAGGGAAGATCGGCTACGAGCAGTACTTC. Complete variable domain (other parts from reference TRBV15 and TRBJ2-7): DAMVIQNPRYQVTQFGKPVTLSCSQTLNHNVMYWYQQKSSQAPKLLFHYYDKDFNNEADTPDNFQSRRPNTSFCFLDIRSPGLGDTAMYLCATSRVGSTGKIGYEQYFGPGTRLTVT.

DNA of the CDR3: TGCAGTGCTAGAGCGGAGCGGACCTACAATGAGCAGTACTTC. Residues: CSARAERTYNEQYF. The genes are TRBV20-1 and TRBJ2-5, with D possibly TRBD2 on 5 matching bases. Trimming cost V 1 base and J 11 bases, with 20 bases left between them. The CDR3 spans 14 residues. Germline CDR1 is DFQATT and CDR2 is SNEGSKA (reference sequence).